There are a few counts of the clone carrying this TCR beta chain. The V gene's germline CDR1 is MNHEY and CDR2 SMNVEV (reference sequence). The CDR3 has 13 residues. With 6 bases clipped from V and 8 bases from J, the junction kept 7 bases outside the gene matches. Participants were aged about 18 to 100 years from more than 20 US areas. Participants in the exposed group had met a COVID-19 case in the 2 weeks before joining the study. This sample was included in a study of blood T cell repertoires in COVID-19. Only in-frame clones appear in the TCRdb table, and some are missing; sequencing was by immunoSEQ multiplex PCR. Of 330,000 or so clones listed, approximately 91% are singletons.

Sequencing was carried out using PBMCs or T cells enriched from blood (not recorded which). This clonotype originated in a woman in her thirties who had been exposed to COVID-19. The chain carries TRBV27 and TRBJ1-1; 9 bases map to TRBD1. CDR3 sequence (DNA): TGTGCCAGCAGAAAACAGGGGGCAGGGGAAGCTTTCTTT. It codes for CASRKQGAGEAFF.